This T cell receptor beta chain comes out of a study of CD8 T cells in ankylosing spondylitis. Study-level points and caveats: Earlier work had already found some motif variants in reactive arthritis synovial fluid and blood. Roughly eight highly homologous variants made up a TCR beta motif that seemed to typify ankylosing spondylitis blood.

This CDR3 has 14 residues. V was trimmed by 0 bases and J by 4 bases, leaving 11 bases between them. Germline V gives CDR1 DFQATT, CDR2 SNEGSKA (reference sequence). This clonotype was observed many times. No antigen is known for it. Scientists made TCR beta libraries using quantitative 5'-RACE with molecular barcodes. TCRdb re-derived calls from the 5' RACE reads in MiXCR, one entry per CDR3 protein. Among around 300,000 distinct CDR3 sequences listed, roughly 11% were seen once. Specimen: blood, either unsorted or a sorted T cell fraction (not recorded which). The chain joins TRBV20-1 to TRBJ2-3, with a tentative D call TRBD1 (6 bases). The receptor comes from a female donor with ankylosing spondylitis or in good health (not recorded which). CDR3 in DNA: TGCAGTGCTAGAGAGATCCCAGGGGCAGATACGCAGTATTTT. Its protein is CSAREIPGADTQYF.